A single sample is the source of the 15 T cell receptor beta chains below, sequenced in a study of cytomegalovirus exposure and HLA in healthy donors. The primer mix had 60 Vbeta and 13 Jbeta primers. Sequenced by immunoSEQ multiplex PCR; TCRdb stores in-frame clones only, minus some. The sample shows roughly 150,000 clones, roughly 80% of them seen only once. The sample taken for sequencing was PBMCs. Source of these receptors: a female donor in good health and CMV-seronegative.

V usage is TRBV19 and J usage is TRBJ1-5; the match to TRBD1 covers 12 bases. The V gene's germline CDR1 is LNHDA and CDR2 SQIVND (reference sequence). The CDR3 is 16 amino acids. Trimming at V came to 6 bases and at J to 7 bases, leaving 10 bases not matched to a gene. CDR3 nucleotide sequence: TGTGCCAGTAGCAGTGGGGGGACAGGGGGCCGACAGCCCCAGCATTTT. It encodes CASSSGGTGGRQPQHF.

Only a few counts were recorded for this clone. The chain uses TRBV5-4 and TRBJ2-2, with D unresolved. The CDR3 is 16 amino acids. The germline V gene has CDR1 SGHNT and CDR2 YYREEE (reference sequence). The V gene lost 4 bases and the J gene lost 0 bases, with 13 bases spanning the gap. The CDR3 bases are TGTGCCAGCAGCGCAAGACGGAGCGCGAACACCGGGGAGCTGTTTTTT. Its translation: CASSARRSANTGELFF.

This sequence joins TRBV10-1 and TRBJ2-5; possibly TRBD1 for D (5 bases). The germline CDR1 and CDR2 sequences are WNHNN and SYGVQD (reference sequence). This CDR3 contains 15 residues. Trimming stripped 0 bases from V and 4 bases from J, with 12 bases between. CDR3 in DNA: TGCGCCAGCAGTGAGTCGAGCAGGGATGGAGAGACCCAGTACTTC. Residues: CASSESSRDGETQYF.

The V and J genes are TRBV19 and TRBJ1-5, with D maybe TRBD1 (6 bases). The CDR3 is made up of 18 amino acids. The germline CDR1 and CDR2 sequences are LNHDA and SQIVND (reference sequence). The V and J ends lost 3 bases and 2 bases respectively, with 20 bases between them. The CDR3 DNA reads TGTGCCAGTAGTATCCCCTACATGACAGGCTCGCGCAATCAGCCCCAGCATTTT. Its translation is CASSIPYMTGSRNQPQHF.

About this clone itself: Mismatch with germline at one junction end may stem from a read error. The chain joins TRBV30 to TRBJ2-7, with 12 bases matching TRBD1. The CDR3 extends over 13 amino acids. CDR1 is GTSNPN, CDR2 SVGIG, per germline (reference sequence). The CDR3 sequence is CAFYPGTGGEQCF. The CDR3 DNA is TGTGCCTTCTATCCTGGGACAGGGGGCGAGCAGTGCTTC.

The V gene is TRBV14, the J gene TRBJ1-1; possibly TRBD1 for D (6 bases). CDR3 length: 13 amino acids. Between the trimmed V and J ends, which lost 0 bases and 11 bases, there was a span of 13 bases. From germline, CDR1 is SGHDN and CDR2 FVKESK. In nucleotides, the CDR3 is TGTGCCAGCAGCCAAGACAGGGGTGTGAACGCTTTCTTT. Protein sequence: CASSQDRGVNAFF.

This chain links TRBV27 with TRBJ2-1, with TRBD1 identical over 10 bases. Looked up from germline, CDR1 is MNHEY and CDR2 is SMNVEV (reference sequence). V was clipped by 8 bases and J by 6 bases; unmatched bases: 7. The CDR3 contains 14 residues. In DNA, the CDR3 is TGTGCCAGCGGCCGGGACAGGGGATCCAATGAGCAGTTCTTC. As protein: CASGRDRGSNEQFF.

The genes are TRBV5-8 and TRBJ1-3; D is ambiguous. This CDR3 is built from 13 residues. Germline loops: CDR1 SGHTS, CDR2 YDEGEE. V was clipped by 1 base and J by 9 bases, with 11 bases between them. The CDR3 loop is CASSLPPPSTIYF. Here the CDR3 DNA reads TGTGCCAGCAGCTTGCCCCCTCCCTCCACCATATATTTT.

The V and J genes are TRBV6-1 and TRBJ2-7; TRBD1 matches at 11 bases. This CDR3 has 16 amino acids. Germline V gene lookup returns CDR1 MNHNS and CDR2 SASEGT. The V and J ends lost 2 bases and 3 bases, in that order; junction bases with no gene match: 6. This CDR3 reads CASSERDRGIYYEQYF. For the CDR3, the DNA is TGTGCCAGCAGTGAACGGGACAGGGGGATATACTACGAGCAGTACTTC.

The chain joins TRBV9 to TRBJ2-1; the match to TRBD2 covers 10 bases. V dropped 4 bases and J dropped 2; count of bases not matched to a gene: 9. The germline CDR1 and CDR2 sequences are SGDLS and YYNGEE. The CDR3 totals 17 residues. For the CDR3, the DNA is TGTGCCAGCAGCCCCCAACCCACTAGCGGGGCCTACAATGAGCAGTTCTTC. Translating gives CASSPQPTSGAYNEQFF.

This sequence joins TRBV10-2 and TRBJ1-5; TRBD1 agrees at 9 bases. Per the germline V gene, CDR1 is WSHSY and CDR2 is SAAADI. Trimming at V came to 4 bases and at J to 6 bases, leaving 7 bases not matched to a gene. The CDR3 is made up of 15 amino acids. The CDR3 reads CASSGYRGPVQPQHF. The CDR3 DNA is TGCGCCAGCAGTGGGTACAGGGGGCCGGTTCAGCCCCAGCATTTT.

CDR3 protein: CASSEVWGQNQPQHF. CDR3 nucleotide sequence: TGTGCCAGCAGTGAAGTATGGGGGCAGAATCAGCCCCAGCATTTT. This chain uses TRBV6-4 with TRBJ1-5; D perhaps matches TRBD1 (6 bases). This CDR3 spans 15 amino acids. Germline V gives CDR1 MRHNA, CDR2 SNTAGT. Between the trimmed V and J ends, which lost 3 bases and 4 bases, there was a span of 13 bases.

The chain employs TRBV7-9 and TRBJ2-5; the D is unclear. There are 15 residues in the CDR3. Germline loops: CDR1 SEHNR, CDR2 FQNEAQ (reference sequence). V dropped 4 bases and J dropped 0 bases, with 12 bases sitting between them. DNA of the CDR3: TGTGCCAGCAGCTCAAAGGCGGAGTACCAAGAGACCCAGTACTTC. Protein: CASSSKAEYQETQYF.

V usage is TRBV6-7 and J usage is TRBJ1-5, with TRBD1 matching over 7 bases. TRBV6-7 is designated an ORF whose function remains uncertain. This CDR3 region has 17 residues. V trimming: 8 bases; J trimming: 1 base; junction bases outside the gene matches: 14. CDR3 residues: CASLHGQAPRSNQPQHF. The CDR3 coding sequence is TGTGCCAGCCTTCATGGACAGGCCCCCCGGAGCAATCAGCCCCAGCATTTT.

J is TRBJ2-1 and V is TRBV18, with D unresolved. V dropped 2 bases and J dropped 2 bases, with 10 bases sitting between them. There are 15 residues in the CDR3. Germline assignment: CDR1 KGHSH and CDR2 LQKENI. For the CDR3, the DNA is TGTGCCAGCTCACCAACCCACACGCCCTACAATGAGCAGTTCTTC. This codes for CASSPTHTPYNEQFF.